These T cell receptor beta chains were read from a single sample in a study of T cells in Graves' hyperthyroidism and ophthalmopathy. A single record per CDR3 protein comes from TCRdb applying MiXCR to the multiplex PCR reads. The sample has hundreds of thousands of distinct CDR3 sequences, approximately 22% seen once; the top ten hold around 54%. Sequencing input: blood. These receptor sequences come from a woman in her 70s with Graves' ophthalmopathy. Both conserved end residues are part of each CDR3. The D gene is left open where the match is weak. Not all rows give a size; the values are once, few, many and, for expanded clones, a class.

V gene,J gene,clone size,D gene,CDR3 DNA,CDR3 protein
TRBV2,TRBJ2-1,many,TRBD2,TGTGCCAGCAAGCCCGGGACTAGCAGGGGTATACGGCAGTTCTTC,CASKPGTSRGIRQFF
TRBV7-9,TRBJ1-4,.,.,TGTGCCAGCAGCAGGGGGGGGGGGACTAATGAAAAACTGTTTTTT,CASSRGGGTNEKLFF
TRBV6-5,TRBJ1-5,.,TRBD1,TGTGCCAGCAGTTCGAGGGACAGGGGCCCCCAGCCCCAGCATTTT,CASSSRDRGPQPQHF
TRBV20-1,TRBJ2-3,.,.,TGCAGTGCTACCCCCGGGACTAGCACAGATACGCAGTATTTT,CSATPGTSTDTQYF
TRBV7-2,TRBJ2-7,.,.,TGTGCCAGCACCCAGCCTAATGAGCGAGAGCAGTACTTC,CASTQPNEREQYF
TRBV11-1,TRBJ2-1,many,.,TGTGCCAGCAGCGTGGGACACCGGGGGAATGAGCAGTTCTTC,CASSVGHRGNEQFF
TRBV7-2,TRBJ1-1,.,.,TGTGCCAGCAGCACCCGGGGACCGACGAACACTGAAGCTTTCTTT,CASSTRGPTNTEAFF
TRBV5-5,TRBJ2-3,many,.,TGTGCCAGCAGCTCCCGGGCCTACGATACGCAGTATTTT,CASSSRAYDTQYF
TRBV30,TRBJ1-1,few,TRBD1,TGTGCCTGGAGTGACAGGGGGACCACTGAAGCTTTCTTT,CAWSDRGTTEAFF
TRBV20-1,TRBJ2-5,.,.,TGCAGTGCTAGAATGAGCTGGCTGGAAGAGACCCAGTACTTC,CSARMSWLEETQYF
TRBV3-1,TRBJ1-3,.,.,TGTGCCAGCAGACGATCGACAGAGGCCCATTATGGAAACACCATATATTTT,CASRRSTEAHYGNTIYF
TRBV28,TRBJ2-5,many,.,TGTGCCAGCAGTCCCAACCAGGGACCGAGAGAGACCCAGTACTTC,CASSPNQGPRETQYF
TRBV6-1,TRBJ1-5,many,TRBD1,TGTGCCAGCAGAGAGACAGGGGCGAATCAGCCCCAGCATTTT,CASRETGANQPQHF
TRBV12-3/TRBV12-4,TRBJ2-7,few,.,TGTGCCAGCAGCACGTGGGACCCCTTAGGCGAGCAGTACTTC,CASSTWDPLGEQYF
TRBV28,TRBJ2-7,many,TRBD2,TGTGCCAGCAGCCGCGTCCAGCGGGGCTACGAGCAGTACTTC,CASSRVQRGYEQYF
TRBV11-1,TRBJ1-1,many,.,TGTGCCAGCAGCTTGCATGCGGCGGCTGAAGCTTTCTTT,CASSLHAAAEAFF
TRBV20-1,TRBJ1-1,.,.,TGCAGTGCTAGAGCCCAGGGGTCTGCCGAGGGAGCTTTCTTT,CSARAQGSAEGAFF
TRBV11-2,TRBJ2-6,.,TRBD2,TGTGCCAGCAGCTTAGTAGGTCCTAGCGGGAAGGGGTCTGGGGCCAACGTCCTGACTTTC,CASSLVGPSGKGSGANVLTF
TRBV19,TRBJ2-3,few,TRBD2,TGTGCCAGTAGTATCGCGGCTAGCGGGACCACAGATACGCAGTATTTT,CASSIAASGTTDTQYF
TRBV6-1,TRBJ2-1,.,.,TGTGCCAGCCGTAAGACTAGTTCGGGCAATGAGCAGCTCTTC,CASRKTSSGNEQLF
TRBV5-5,TRBJ1-6,few,.,TGTGCCAGCAGCTTGGTTCCGGGGAATTCACCCCTCCACTTT,CASSLVPGNSPLHF
TRBV28,TRBJ2-6,.,.,TGTGCCAGCAGTTCGGCAGGGAGAATCTCTGGGGCCAACGTCCTGACTTTC,CASSSAGRISGANVLTF
TRBV5-1,TRBJ2-7,.,TRBD1,TGCGCCAGCAGCTTGTGGGGACAGGGGTACGAGCAGTACTTC,CASSLWGQGYEQYF
TRBV5-1,TRBJ2-2,few,TRBD2,TGCGCCAGCAGCTTTGCTGGGACTAGCGGGAGCAGTACCGGGGAGCTGTTTTTT,CASSFAGTSGSSTGELFF
TRBV28,TRBJ2-5,many,TRBD2,TGTGCCAGCAGCCCCATAGCGGGAGCAGAAGAGACCCAGTACTTC,CASSPIAGAEETQYF
TRBV7-7,TRBJ2-2,.,.,TGTGCTAGCAGCCCCCAATCCGCCTGGGTGGACACCGGGGAGCTGTTTTTT,CASSPQSAWVDTGELFF
TRBV7-9,TRBJ2-7,once,.,.,CASSFYICSAQGLADSGEEQYF
TRBV12-3/TRBV12-4,TRBJ2-1,few,.,TGTGCCAGCCGAGGCGCGAGGTGGGGGAATGAGCAGTTCTTC,CASRGARWGNEQFF
TRBV24-1,TRBJ1-4,once,TRBD1,TGTGCCACCAGTGGGGGGACAGGGGGAGCAACTAATGAAAAACTGTTTTTT,CATSGGTGGATNEKLFF
TRBV6-2/TRBV6-3,TRBJ2-7,few,TRBD1,TGTGCCAGCAGTTACTTAGAGACCTCTAAGACAGGGAATGAGCAGTACTTC,CASSYLETSKTGNEQYF
TRBV7-3,TRBJ2-3,few,.,TGTGCCAGCAGCCCCTGGGCGCCTAGCACAGATACGCAGTATTTT,CASSPWAPSTDTQYF
TRBV18,TRBJ2-3,once,.,TGTGCCAGCTCACCGTCGACAGGCGTGGGCACAGATACGCAGTATTTT,CASSPSTGVGTDTQYF
TRBV14,TRBJ1-1,few,.,TGTGCCACCCGCAGGGAGAACACTGAAGCTTTCTTT,CATRRENTEAFF
TRBV5-1,TRBJ2-1,few,.,TGCGCCAGCAGCACGGCAGGGACGTCTAACAATGAGCAGTTCTTC,CASSTAGTSNNEQFF
TRBV6-2/TRBV6-3,TRBJ2-3,.,.,TGTGCCAGCAGTTACTCTCCATACCTCAATAATCGGCAGTATTTT,CASSYSPYLNNRQYF
TRBV6-2/TRBV6-3,TRBJ2-3,.,.,TGTGCCAGCAGTTATTCGAGGGGTTTAGATACGCAGTATTTT,CASSYSRGLDTQYF
TRBV12-5,TRBJ1-5,.,.,TGTGCTAGTGGTTTGATGTCAGGGCGGCCTCAGCCCCAGCATTTT,CASGLMSGRPQPQHF
TRBV3-1,TRBJ2-3,.,TRBD2,TGTGCCAGCAGCCAACCCGGGACTAGCGGAGATACGCAGTATTTT,CASSQPGTSGDTQYF
TRBV27,TRBJ2-2,many,.,TGTGCCAGCAGCCGGACAAGCCTGCCCGGGGAGCTGTTTTTT,CASSRTSLPGELFF
TRBV20-1,TRBJ2-7,many,.,TGCAGTGCTAACCGACTAGCCTACGAGCAGTACTTC,CSANRLAYEQYF
TRBV5-6,TRBJ2-4,few,TRBD1,TGTGCCAGCAGCTACGGGACAGCCCAAAACATTCAGTACTTC,CASSYGTAQNIQYF
TRBV28,TRBJ1-5,few,.,TGTGCCAGCAGTTTATGGGCAGGGAGTGGCAATCAGCCCCAGCATTTT,CASSLWAGSGNQPQHF